The 18 T cell receptor beta chains reported below all come from one sample, sequenced in a study of cytotoxic CD8 clonotypes in ibrutinib-treated CLL. TCRdb keeps only in-frame clones here, not all; method: immunoSEQ multiplex PCR. Among about 85,000 clones, roughly 80% were seen once, and the ten largest hold about 4.4%. This sample comprised PBMCs, obtained after 12 months of ibrutinib treatment. These receptors originate from a human donor with chronic lymphocytic leukemia.

This sequence joins TRBV27 and TRBJ1-1; D gene uncertain. Germline V gene sequence: CDR1 MNHEY, CDR2 SMNVEV (reference sequence). The CDR3 spans 15 residues. V was trimmed by 1 base and J by 8 bases, leaving 17 bases between them. CDR3 protein: CASSLYTYSAGEAFF. The CDR3 region has the DNA TGTGCCAGCAGTTTATATACGTATAGTGCAGGAGAAGCTTTCTTT.

The chain employs TRBV7-9 and TRBJ2-2, with 10 nucleotides matching TRBD1. Germline loops: CDR1 SEHNR, CDR2 FQNEAQ (reference sequence). The V and J ends lost 4 bases and 4 bases, in that order; junction bases with no gene match: 3. CDR3 length: 15 residues. The CDR3 bases are TGTGCCAGCAGCTCGGGGACAGGGGCCACCGGGGAGCTGTTTTTT. The encoded protein is CASSSGTGATGELFF.

The chain is built from TRBV20-1 and TRBJ2-5; D remains ambiguous. This CDR3 has 11 amino acids. V lost 6 bases, J lost 5 bases, and 10 bases lay in between. Germline loops: CDR1 DFQATT, CDR2 SNEGSKA (reference sequence). CDR3 region: CSAVAWETQYF. CDR3 DNA sequence: TGCAGTGCGGTGGCGTGGGAGACCCAGTACTTC.

This clone was counted at least ten times. The rearrangement links TRBV7-9 to TRBJ2-2; D ambiguous. The CDR3 runs to 16 residues. Germline CDR1 and CDR2: SEHNR and FQNEAQ (reference sequence). Trimming shortened V by 5 bases and J by 4 bases, and 17 bases separated the two germline ends. This CDR3 is CASSPSLTFPTGELFF. The CDR3 region has the DNA TGTGCCAGCAGCCCCTCCCTAACCTTTCCCACCGGGGAGCTGTTTTTT.

This clone was seen a few times. The J gene is TRBJ2-5, the V gene TRBV18; D is undetermined. Germline-derived CDR1 and CDR2 are KGHSH and LQKENI. Trimming removed 2 bases at V and 1 base at J, with 5 bases between. The CDR3 is made up of 13 amino acids. The CDR3 coding sequence is TGTGCCAGCTCACCAGACTTCCAAGAGACCCAGTACTTC. Translated: CASSPDFQETQYF.

J is TRBJ2-7 and V is TRBV7-3, with 7 bases that match TRBD2. Germline V gene data show CDR1 as SGHTA and CDR2 as FQGTGA. V trimming: 0 bases; J trimming: 0 bases; junction bases outside the gene matches: 5. The CDR3 covers 16 residues. Here the CDR3 DNA reads TGTGCCAGCAGCTTAACTGGTGGCGGGGGCTCCTACGAGCAGTACTTC. Amino acids: CASSLTGGGGSYEQYF.

This sequence joins TRBV28 and TRBJ1-1; 8 bases match TRBD1. Germline values: CDR1 MDHEN, CDR2 SYDVKM. V lost 7 bases, J lost 1 base, and 5 bases stayed unmatched. The CDR3 is 14 amino acids. The CDR3 region is CASTGQGQNTEAFF. CDR3 nucleotides: TGTGCCAGCACCGGACAGGGTCAGAACACTGAAGCTTTCTTT. Full variable domain (rest looked up from reference TRBV28 and TRBJ1-1): DVKVTQSSRYLVKRTGEKVFLECVQDMDHENMFWYRQDPGLGLRLIYFSYDVKMKEKGDIPEGYSVSREKKERFSLILESASTNQTSMYLCASTGQGQNTEAFFGQGTRLTVV.

CDR3 DNA sequence: TGTGCCAGCAGCCGGCCGAACACTGAAGCTTTCTTT. This sequence encodes CASSRPNTEAFF. The V gene is TRBV7-9, the J gene TRBJ1-1; D gene ambiguous. V was clipped by 5 bases and J by 1 base, with 5 bases between them. This CDR3 is 12 amino acids long. Germline-derived CDR1 and CDR2 are SEHNR and FQNEAQ (reference sequence).

V gene TRBV29-1 combines with J gene TRBJ1-5; D perhaps matches TRBD1 (5 bases). The CDR3 is 15 residues long. Germline V gene data show CDR1 as SQVTM and CDR2 as ANQGSEA. Trimming removed 6 bases from V and 2 bases from J, with 17 bases in between. In DNA form, the CDR3 reads TGCAGCGTCGTCCTCCCGGGGGGGGGCAATCAGCCCCAGCATTTT. This codes for CSVVLPGGGNQPQHF.

V and J are TRBV29-1 and TRBJ1-2; tentative D call: TRBD1 (5 bases). The V gene's germline CDR1 is SQVTM and CDR2 ANQGSEA. This CDR3 comprises 14 residues. With 6 bases removed from V and 8 bases from J, the gap between germline ends came to 22 bases. The CDR3 spells CSVQRDSRSGGYTF. DNA of the CDR3: TGCAGCGTGCAACGGGACTCCCGGTCGGGGGGCTACACCTTC.

This clone was detected ten times or more. J is TRBJ2-6 and V is TRBV5-5; D is ambiguous. V lost 1 base to trimming and J lost 2 bases, with 13 bases between them. Germline V CDR1 and CDR2: SGHKS, YYEKEE (reference sequence). This CDR3 comprises 17 residues. Written as DNA, the CDR3 is TGTGCCAGCAGCTTGTGGCAGACCGGCCCTGGGGCCAACGTCCTGACTTTC. Translating gives CASSLWQTGPGANVLTF.

This sequence joins TRBV10-3 and TRBJ2-5; D assignment may be TRBD1 or TRBD2 (6 bases each). The CDR3 totals 13 residues. Germline CDR1 and CDR2: ENHRY and SYGVKD. V was pared by 3 bases and J by 5 bases, with 10 bases between. CDR3 DNA sequence: TGTGCCATCAGTGATGGGGGGCGGGAGACCCAGTACTTC. Its translation is CAISDGGRETQYF.

This CDR3 is CASIDPGGTQYF. The CDR3 coding sequence is TGTGCCAGCATCGACCCCGGCGGTACGCAGTATTTT. The chain joins TRBV6-5 to TRBJ2-3, with D hard to call. The V end was cut by 7 bases, the J end by 8 bases, with 13 bases between. Germline loops: CDR1 MNHEY, CDR2 SVGAGI. The CDR3 has 12 amino acids.

CDR3 nucleotide sequence: TGTGCCACCGCTAGCGGGCAGAACACCGGGGAGCTGTTTTTT. It yields the protein CATASGQNTGELFF. This sequence joins TRBV28 and TRBJ2-2; 8 nucleotides align to TRBD2. Germline CDR1 MDHEN, CDR2 SYDVKM. After removal of 10 bases from V and 1 base from J, the junction contained 5 bases not matched to a gene. The CDR3 covers 14 residues.

The V and J genes are TRBV5-6 and TRBJ2-2, with 11 bases matching TRBD2. Trimming at V came to 4 bases and at J to 1 base, leaving 3 bases not matched to a gene. The CDR3 length is 16 residues. Looked up from germline, CDR1 is SGHDT and CDR2 is YYEEEE. CDR3 sequence reads: CASSETSGGNTGELFF. CDR3 in DNA: TGTGCCAGCAGCGAAACTAGCGGGGGGAACACCGGGGAGCTGTTTTTT.

The chain uses TRBV4-3 and TRBJ2-3; D gene unclear. Trimming took 4 bases from V and 2 from J, leaving 7 bases between them. From germline, CDR1 is LGHNA and CDR2 YSLEER. The CDR3 spans 13 residues. The DNA of the CDR3 is TGCGCCAGCAGCCTACGGACCACAGATACGCAGTATTTT. Its translation: CASSLRTTDTQYF.

This chain's CDR3 is CASSFSTGNGYTF. In DNA form, the CDR3 reads TGTGCCAGCAGTTTTTCGACAGGGAATGGCTACACCTTC. V is TRBV27 and J is TRBJ1-2; 7 bases line up with TRBD1. The CDR3 has 13 residues. Trimming cost V 3 bases and J 6 bases; bases outside gene matches: 4. The germline gives CDR1 MNHEY, CDR2 SMNVEV (reference sequence).

The chain recombines TRBV19 with TRBJ2-1; a possible D gene is TRBD1 (5 bases). Per the germline V gene, CDR1 is LNHDA and CDR2 is SQIVND (reference sequence). V dropped 5 bases and J dropped 8 bases, with 10 bases sitting between them. The CDR3 spans 12 residues. This CDR3 reads CASSGDSDEQFF. In nucleotides, the CDR3 is TGTGCCAGTAGTGGTGACAGCGATGAGCAGTTCTTC.